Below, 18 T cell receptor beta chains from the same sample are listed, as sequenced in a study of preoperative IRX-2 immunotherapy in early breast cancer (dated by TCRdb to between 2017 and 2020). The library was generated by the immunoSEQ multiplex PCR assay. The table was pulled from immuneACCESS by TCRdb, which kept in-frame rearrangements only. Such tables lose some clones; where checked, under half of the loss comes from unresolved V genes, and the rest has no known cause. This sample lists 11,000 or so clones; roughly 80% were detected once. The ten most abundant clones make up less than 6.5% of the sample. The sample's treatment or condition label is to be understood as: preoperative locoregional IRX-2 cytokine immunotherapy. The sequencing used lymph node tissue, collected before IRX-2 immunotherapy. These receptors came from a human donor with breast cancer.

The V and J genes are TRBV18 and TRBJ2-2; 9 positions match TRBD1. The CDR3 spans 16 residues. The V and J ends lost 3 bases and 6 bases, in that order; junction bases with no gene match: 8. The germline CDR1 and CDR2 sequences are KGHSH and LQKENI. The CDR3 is CASSPADRGSAGELFF. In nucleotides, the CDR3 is TGTGCCAGCTCACCTGCGGACAGGGGAAGCGCCGGGGAGCTGTTTTTT. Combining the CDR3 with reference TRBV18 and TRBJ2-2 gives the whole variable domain NAGVMQNPRHLVRRRGQEARLRCSPMKGHSHVYWYRQLPEEGLKFMVYLQKENIIDESGMPKERFSAEFPKEGPSILRIQQVVRGDSAAYFCASSPADRGSAGELFFGEGSRLTVL.

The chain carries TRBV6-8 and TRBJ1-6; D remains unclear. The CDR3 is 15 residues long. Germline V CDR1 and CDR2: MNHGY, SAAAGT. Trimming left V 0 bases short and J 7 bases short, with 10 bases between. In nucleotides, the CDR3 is TGTGCCAGCAGTTACTCGGGTCGGGAGAATTCACCCCTCCACTTT. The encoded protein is CASSYSGRENSPLHF.

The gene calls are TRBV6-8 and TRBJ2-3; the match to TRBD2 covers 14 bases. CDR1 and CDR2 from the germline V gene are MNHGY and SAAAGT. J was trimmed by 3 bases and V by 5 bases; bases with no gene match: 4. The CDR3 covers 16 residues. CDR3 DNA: TGTGCCAGCAGTATCCGACTAGCGGGAGGGACAGATACGCAGTATTTT. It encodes CASSIRLAGGTDTQYF.

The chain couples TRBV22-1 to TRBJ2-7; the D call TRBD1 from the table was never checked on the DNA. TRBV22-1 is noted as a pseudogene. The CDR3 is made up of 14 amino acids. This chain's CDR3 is CASRFQGQDYEQYF. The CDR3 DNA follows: TGTGCCAGCAGATTCCAGGGACAGGACTACGAGCAGTACTTC.

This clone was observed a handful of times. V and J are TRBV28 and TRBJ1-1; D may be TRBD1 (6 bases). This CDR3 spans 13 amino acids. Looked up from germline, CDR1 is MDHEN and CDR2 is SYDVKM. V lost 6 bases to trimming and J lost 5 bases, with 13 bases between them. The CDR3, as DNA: TGTGCCAGCAGGTCAGGGGTACAGACTGAAGCTTTCTTT. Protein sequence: CASRSGVQTEAFF.

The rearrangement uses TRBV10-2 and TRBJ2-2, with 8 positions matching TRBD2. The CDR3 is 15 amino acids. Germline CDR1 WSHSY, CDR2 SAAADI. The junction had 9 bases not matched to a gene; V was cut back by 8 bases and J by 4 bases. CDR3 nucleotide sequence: TGCGCCAGCCTCTCGGGGGGGAAACCCACCGGGGAGCTGTTTTTT. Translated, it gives CASLSGGKPTGELFF.

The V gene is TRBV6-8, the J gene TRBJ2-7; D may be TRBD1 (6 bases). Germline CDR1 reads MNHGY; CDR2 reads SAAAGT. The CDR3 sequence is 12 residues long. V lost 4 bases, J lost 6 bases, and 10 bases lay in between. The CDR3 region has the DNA TGTGCCAGCAGTTTTGTAGGGGGCGAGCAGTACTTC. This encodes CASSFVGGEQYF.

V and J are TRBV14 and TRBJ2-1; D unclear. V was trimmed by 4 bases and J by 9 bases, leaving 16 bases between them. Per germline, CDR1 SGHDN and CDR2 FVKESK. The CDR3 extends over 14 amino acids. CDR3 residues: CASSPLVSRSEQFF. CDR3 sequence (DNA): TGTGCCAGCAGCCCGCTAGTTTCCAGGAGTGAGCAGTTCTTC.

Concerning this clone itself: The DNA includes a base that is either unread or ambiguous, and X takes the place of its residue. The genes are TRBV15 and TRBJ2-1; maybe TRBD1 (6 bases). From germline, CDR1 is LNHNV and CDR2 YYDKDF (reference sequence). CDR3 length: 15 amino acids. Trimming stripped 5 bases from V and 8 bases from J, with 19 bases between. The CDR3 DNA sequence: TGTGCCACCAGCCCCTTGRACAGGGATGGTGATGAGCAGTTCTTC. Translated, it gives CATSPLXRDGDEQFF.

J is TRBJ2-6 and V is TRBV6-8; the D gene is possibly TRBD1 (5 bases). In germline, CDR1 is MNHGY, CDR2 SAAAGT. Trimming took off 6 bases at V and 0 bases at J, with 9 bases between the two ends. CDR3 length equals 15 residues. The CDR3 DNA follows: TGTGCCAGCAGCTATGACAGCTCTGGGGCCAACGTCCTGACTTTC. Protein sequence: CASSYDSSGANVLTF.

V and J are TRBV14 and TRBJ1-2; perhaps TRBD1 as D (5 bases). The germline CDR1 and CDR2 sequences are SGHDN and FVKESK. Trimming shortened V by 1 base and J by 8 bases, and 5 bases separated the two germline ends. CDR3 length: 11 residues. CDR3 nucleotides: TGTGCCAGCAGCCAAGGGGGCGGCTACACCTTC. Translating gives CASSQGGGYTF.

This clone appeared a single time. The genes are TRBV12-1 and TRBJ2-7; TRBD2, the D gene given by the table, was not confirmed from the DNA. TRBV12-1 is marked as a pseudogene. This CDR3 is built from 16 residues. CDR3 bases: TGTGCCAGCAGCTTTTTTGAGCGGGAGGGCTCCTACGAGCAGTACTTC. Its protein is CASSFFEREGSYEQYF.

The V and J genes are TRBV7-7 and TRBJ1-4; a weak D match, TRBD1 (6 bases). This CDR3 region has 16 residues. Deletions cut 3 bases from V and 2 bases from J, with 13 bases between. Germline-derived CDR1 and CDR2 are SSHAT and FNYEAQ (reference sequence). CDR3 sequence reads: CASSFQGTGTNEKLFF. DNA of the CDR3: TGTGCCAGCAGCTTCCAGGGGACGGGGACTAATGAAAAACTGTTTTTT.

CDR3 loop: CASSPPWLIANEKLFF. The CDR3 DNA sequence: TGTGCCAGCAGCCCCCCCTGGCTGATCGCTAATGAAAAACTGTTTTTT. V gene TRBV28 combines with J gene TRBJ1-4; no definite D call. The CDR3 runs 16 residues. Germline CDR1 is MDHEN and CDR2 is SYDVKM. V shed 6 bases and J shed 3 bases, with 17 bases lying between them.

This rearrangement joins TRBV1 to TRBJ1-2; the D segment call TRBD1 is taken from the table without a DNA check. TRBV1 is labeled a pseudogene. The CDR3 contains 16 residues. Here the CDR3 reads CASSTSPGAGGADYTF. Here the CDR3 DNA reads TGCGCCAGCAGCACTAGCCCCGGAGCAGGGGGCGCCGACTACACCTTC.

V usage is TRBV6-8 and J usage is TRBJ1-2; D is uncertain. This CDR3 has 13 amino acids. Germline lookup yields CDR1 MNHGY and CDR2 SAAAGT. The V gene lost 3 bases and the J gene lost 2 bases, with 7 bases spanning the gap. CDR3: CASSYSENYGYTF. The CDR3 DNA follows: TGTGCCAGCAGTTATAGTGAGAACTATGGCTACACCTTC.

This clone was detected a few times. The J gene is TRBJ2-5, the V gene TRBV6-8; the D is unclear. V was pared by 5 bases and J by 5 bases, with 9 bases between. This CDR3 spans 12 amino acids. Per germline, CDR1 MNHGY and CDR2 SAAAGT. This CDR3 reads CASSRILETQYF. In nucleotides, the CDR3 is TGTGCCAGCAGTCGAATCTTGGAGACCCAGTACTTC.

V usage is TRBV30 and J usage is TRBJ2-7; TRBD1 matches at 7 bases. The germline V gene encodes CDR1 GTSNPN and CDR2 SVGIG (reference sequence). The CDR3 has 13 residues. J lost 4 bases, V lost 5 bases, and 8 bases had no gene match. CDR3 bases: TGTGCCTGGGGTACAGGGGCCTTTTACGAGCAGTACTTC. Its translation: CAWGTGAFYEQYF.